This TCR beta chain was obtained from a study of blood T cell repertoires in COVID-19. On the study more broadly: In each case, the material was cDNA or gDNA derived from T cells, B-cell-depleted T cells, or PBMCs.

The germline V gene has CDR1 SGHAT and CDR2 FQDESV (reference sequence). V lost 2 bases to trimming and J lost 7 bases, with 11 bases between them. CDR3 length: 13 residues. Only in-frame clones appear in the TCRdb table, and some are missing; sequencing was by immunoSEQ multiplex PCR. Of over 200,000 clones listed, around 80% are singletons. The receptor comes from a man between 35 and 55 years old who had recovered from COVID-19. This chain uses TRBV11-1 with TRBJ1-1; TRBD1 is a possible D gene (6 bases). Material for sequencing was PBMCs or T cells enriched from blood (not recorded which). CDR3 DNA: TGTGCCAGCAGCTTACAGGACAGCAATGAAGCTTTCTTT. This codes for CASSLQDSNEAFF. Variable domain in full (rest from reference TRBV11-1 and TRBJ1-1): EAEVAQSPRYKITEKSQAVAFWCDPISGHATLYWYRQILGQGPELLVQFQDESVVDDSQLPKDRFSAERLKGVDSTLKIQPAELGDSAMYLCASSLQDSNEAFFGQGTRLTVV.